This TCR beta chain is drawn from a study of blood T cell repertoires in COVID-19. Study details: Samples of COVID-19 (acute and convalescent) were obtained from the United States, Italy and Spain.

Adults between about 18 and 95 years of age took part from 24 US areas. The germline CDR1 and CDR2 sequences are SQVTM and ANQGSEA. V lost 4 bases and J 1 base, leaving 5 bases between the germline ends. This CDR3 has 11 amino acids. Original data processing: Estimates of nucleated cell counts were drawn from the amplification of reference gene primers. Profiling relied on immunoSEQ multiplex PCR, and the TCRdb table lists in-frame clones only, not all of them. V, J and clone size are those of that table, while D and trimming were read from the DNA. Of approximately 140,000 clones in the sample, around 80% were seen once.

The material sequenced was PBMCs or T cells enriched from blood (not recorded which). This sequence joins TRBV29-1 and TRBJ2-7; no clear D gene. This clonotype originated in a man in his forties with acute COVID-19. CDR3 residues: CSVATSYEQYF. In nucleotides, the CDR3 is TGCAGCGTTGCGACTTCCTACGAGCAGTACTTC.